One sample yielded the 14 T cell receptor beta chains listed below, sequenced in a study of molecular identifiers for immune sequencing clone quantification. TCRdb called the PCR reads again in MiXCR, with one record for every CDR3 protein. The sample records hundreds of thousands of distinct CDR3 sequences, just under 20% being singletons. The specimen was naive CD8+ T cells from blood, with Jurkat cell RNA spiked in. Noted subset: FACS-sorted CD8+CD4-CCR7+CD45RA+ naive T cells. These receptors were collected from a human donor in good health. Some libraries in this study had Jurkat cell RNA spiked in.

The V call is TRBV19, the J call TRBJ1-1; D not resolved. This CDR3 is built from 15 residues. Germline-derived CDR1 and CDR2 are LNHDA and SQIVND (reference sequence). Trimming took off 1 base at V and 2 bases at J, with 11 bases between the two ends. The CDR3: CASSIGPSLNTEAFF. The CDR3 nucleotides are TGTGCCAGTAGTATAGGCCCAAGCCTCAACACTGAAGCTTTCTTT.

This clonotype appeared many times. The chain employs TRBV25-1 and TRBJ2-5; D may be TRBD1 (5 bases). This CDR3 is built from 15 residues. V shed 5 bases and J shed 5 bases, with 18 bases lying between them. Germline V gene data show CDR1 as MGHDK and CDR2 as SYGVNS. In nucleotides, the CDR3 is TGTGCCAGCAGTACCTCCCACCAGGGTAGGGAGACCCAGTACTTC. Translated, it gives CASSTSHQGRETQYF.

For this clonotype: A much larger clone is a single base away; this may be a read error. The gene calls are TRBV7-2 and TRBJ2-3, with a tentative D call TRBD1 (5 bases). Germline CDR1 and CDR2: SGHTA and FQGNSA. Trimming stripped 2 bases from V and 13 bases from J, with 16 bases between. This CDR3 has 13 residues. The CDR3 DNA sequence: TGTGCCAGCAGCTTACTCCCCGACAGCAGGGAGTATTTT. Protein product: CASSLLPDSREYF.

V is TRBV7-9 and J is TRBJ1-2, with D tentatively TRBD1 (6 bases). With 1 base removed from V and 8 bases from J, the gap between germline ends came to 14 bases. The CDR3 consists of 14 residues. CDR1 SEHNR and CDR2 FQNEAQ come from the germline V gene (reference sequence). CDR3 DNA sequence: TGTGCCAGCAGCTTAGTCGGGGGCGCTGGGGGCTACACCTTC. Protein product: CASSLVGGAGGYTF.

To note about this clonotype: Just one base apart from a much larger clone, this may be a read error. The chain carries TRBV29-1 and TRBJ2-7; possible D gene TRBD2, 6 bases. The CDR3 is 12 amino acids. CDR1 is SQVTM and CDR2 is ANQGSEA in the germline V gene. This CDR3 is CSVERGPYEQCF. Written as DNA, the CDR3 is TGCAGCGTTGAGCGGGGCCCCTACGAGCAGTGCTTC.

This clonotype was counted only a few times. The chain recombines TRBV4-1 with TRBJ1-4; D unclear. Germline V gene data show CDR1 as MGHRA and CDR2 as YSYEKL. This CDR3 is 15 amino acids long. V was trimmed by 0 bases and J by 5 bases, leaving 10 bases between them. The CDR3 DNA follows: TGCGCCAGCAGCCAAGATCGTCGGAGCAATGAAAAACTGTTTTTT. Protein: CASSQDRRSNEKLFF.

This clonotype came up a few times. A read error may explain this, as a much larger clone is one base away. The CDR3 DNA reads as TGCGCCAGCAGCTCACTTGGCTGCCCGACGCAAGAGACCCAGTACTTC. Protein sequence: CASSSLGCPTQETQYF. The rearrangement joins TRBV5-1 to TRBJ2-5; D not certain. This CDR3 has 16 amino acids. V was cut by 3 bases and J by 2 bases, with 17 bases left in between. CDR1 is SGHRS and CDR2 is YFSETQ in the germline V gene.

A note on this clonotype: With a much larger clone just one base away, this may be a read error. The chain has TRBV6-5 and TRBJ2-7, with 8 bases aligning to TRBD2. This CDR3 is built from 15 residues. Germline CDR1 is MNHEY and CDR2 is SVGAGI. The chain's CDR3 is CAGRSRAREAYEQYF. The CDR3 nucleotides read TGTGCCGGCAGGAGTCGGGCGCGGGAGGCCTACGAGCAGTACTTC.

This clonotype was detected many times. V gene TRBV9 combines with J gene TRBJ2-7; no firm D call. The V end was cut by 0 bases, the J end by 6 bases, with 13 bases between. This CDR3 spans 14 amino acids. Germline CDR1 SGDLS, CDR2 YYNGEE. This chain's CDR3 is CASSVGDLTTEQYF. CDR3 DNA sequence: TGTGCCAGCAGCGTAGGTGACTTAACCACCGAGCAGTACTTC.

CDR3 sequence: CASSWGGPSGELFF. CDR3 nucleotide sequence: TGTGCCAGCAGCTGGGGGGGACCAAGCGGGGAGCTGTTTTTT. The rearrangement uses TRBV11-2 and TRBJ2-2; TRBD2 matches at 7 bases. V was clipped by 4 bases and J by 7 bases; unmatched bases: 6. This CDR3 has 14 amino acids. Germline loops: CDR1 SGHAT, CDR2 FQNNGV.

This clonotype was recorded at least ten times. The chain uses TRBV7-9 and TRBJ2-1; D gene ambiguous. The CDR3 covers 13 residues. The ends were cut back, 5 bases at V and 4 bases at J, with 9 bases in the middle. The germline V gene encodes CDR1 SEHNR and CDR2 FQNEAQ (reference sequence). CDR3: CASSPNLYNEQFF. The CDR3 DNA reads TGTGCCAGCAGCCCGAACCTGTACAATGAGCAGTTCTTC.

Details on this clonotype: This may be a read error: a much more frequent sequence differs by one nucleotide. The CDR3 here is CASSPEGTGSNEELFF. DNA of the CDR3: TGTGCCAGTAGTCCCGAGGGGACAGGTTCTAATGAAGAACTGTTTTTT. The chain carries TRBV19 and TRBJ1-4, with 8 bases fitting TRBD1. This CDR3 comprises 16 residues. The germline CDR1 and CDR2 sequences are LNHDA and SQIVND (reference sequence).

Note on this clonotype: One base away lies a much larger clone, so this may be a sequencing read error. The J gene is TRBJ2-2, the V gene TRBV27; no definite D call. The V end lost 7 bases, the J end lost 3 bases, and 9 bases lay between the germline ends. Germline CDR1 MNHEY, CDR2 SMNVEV (reference sequence). The CDR3 runs to 13 residues. CDR3: CASNFPDTGELFF. CDR3 in DNA: TGTGCCAGCAATTTCCCGGACACCGGGGAGCTGTTTTTT.

This clonotype was counted ten times or more. The V gene is TRBV7-8, the J gene TRBJ2-3; the match to TRBD2 covers 9 bases. Per the germline V gene, CDR1 is SGHVS and CDR2 is FQNEAQ. This CDR3 is 16 amino acids long. With 5 bases clipped from V and 4 bases from J, the junction kept 10 bases outside the gene matches. CDR3: CASSNSRLAEADTQYF. In nucleotides, the CDR3 is TGTGCCAGCAGCAACTCGCGACTAGCGGAGGCAGATACGCAGTATTTT.